This T cell receptor beta chain came from a study of blood T cells in healthy people across ages. Sample-barcoded 5' priming and a J-beta primer mix drove a second PCR of roughly 7 to 11 cycles. TCRdb passed the 5' RACE reads through MiXCR, listing each CDR3 protein once. The profile shows fewer than 650,000 distinct CDR3 sequences, roughly a quarter of them singletons. CDR1 is MNHEY and CDR2 is SMNVEV in the germline V gene (reference sequence). The CDR3 extends over 14 amino acids. This clonotype was detected only a few times. These data also formed part of another study, on T cells of mothers and their children. From that report: The cDNA synthesis received all extracted RNA, at roughly 1.6 ug per 15 ul.

The chain links TRBV27 to TRBJ2-1; 7 positions match TRBD1. The DNA end favors TRBJ2-5, so the J call may be wrong. The receptor was isolated from a boy between 2 and 10 years old in good health. Source material: blood. The CDR3 region has the DNA TGTGCCAGCCGTTCATACACAGGGGCGAGGGCCCAGTACTTC. Translating gives CASRSYTGARAQYF.